Each of the 24 T cell receptor beta chains below was sequenced from the same sample in a study of cytomegalovirus exposure and HLA in healthy donors. PCR was performed using 60 Vbeta and 13 Jbeta primers. The protocol was immunoSEQ multiplex PCR, while the TCRdb copy is restricted to in-frame clones and leaves out a portion. The sample contains 95,000 to 150,000 clones, approximately 72% of which appear only once. Sequenced sample: PBMCs. Every receptor here comes from a man aged 60 to 75 in good health and CMV-seropositive.

CDR3 in amino acids: CASSYSAHRGQETQYF. In nucleotides, the CDR3 is TGTGCCAGCAGTTACTCGGCTCATAGGGGCCAAGAGACCCAGTACTTC. V is TRBV6-5 and J is TRBJ2-5; D might be TRBD1 (5 bases). The CDR3 contains 16 residues. The V gene's germline CDR1 is MNHEY and CDR2 SVGAGI. Between the trimmed V and J ends, which lost 0 bases and 1 base, there was a span of 12 bases.

This clone was observed a handful of times. This chain's CDR3 is CASSLSEGGFPSSTDTQYF. The CDR3 DNA reads TGCGCCAGCAGCTTGAGTGAGGGGGGGTTTCCATCTAGCACAGATACGCAGTATTTT. The chain is built from TRBV5-1 and TRBJ2-3; D possibly corresponds to TRBD2 (7 bases). Per germline, CDR1 SGHRS and CDR2 YFSETQ. V lost 1 base, J lost 0 bases, and 21 bases lay in between. The CDR3 runs 19 residues.

V gene TRBV4-2 combines with J gene TRBJ2-1; 9 bases align to TRBD1. Trimming cost V 4 bases and J 4 bases; bases outside gene matches: 5. The length of the CDR3 is 15 residues. CDR1 is LGHNA, CDR2 YNFKEQ, per germline. The CDR3: CASSLGTGPYNEQFF. The CDR3 DNA reads as TGTGCCAGCAGCCTCGGGACAGGGCCTTACAATGAGCAGTTCTTC.

The chain is built from TRBV9 and TRBJ1-3; TRBD2 matches at 11 bases. Matching the DNA end better, TRBJ2-2 makes the J call doubtful. Germline CDR1 is SGDLS and CDR2 is YYNGEE. CDR3 length: 15 amino acids. CDR3 sequence reads: CASSALLAGEGELFF. Written as DNA, the CDR3 is TGTGCCAGCAGCGCCCTACTAGCGGGAGAGGGGGAGCTGTTTTTT.

The gene calls are TRBV29-1 and TRBJ1-1; 8 bases match TRBD1. In germline, CDR1 is SQVTM, CDR2 ANQGSEA. CDR3 length: 12 amino acids. Germline trimming cut 7 bases from V and 7 bases from J; bases unmatched to any gene: 8. The chain's CDR3 is CSAVRTGSEAFF. CDR3 DNA: TGCAGCGCCGTTCGGACAGGGAGTGAAGCTTTCTTT.

This clone was counted a few times. The chain couples TRBV30 to TRBJ1-2, with D possibly being TRBD1 (5 bases). Germline assignment: CDR1 GTSNPN and CDR2 SVGIG (reference sequence). The CDR3 contains 13 residues. The V and J ends lost 0 bases and 5 bases respectively, with 10 bases between them. CDR3 DNA sequence: TGTGCCTGGAGTGTGGGGCAGGTTTATGGCTACACCTTC. Translating gives CAWSVGQVYGYTF.

The chain combines TRBV7-3 with TRBJ2-1; 7 bases match TRBD2. The CDR3 has 13 residues. Germline V gene data show CDR1 as SGHTA and CDR2 as FQGTGA. The V and J ends lost 3 bases and 10 bases, in that order; junction bases with no gene match: 6. The CDR3 loop reads CASSLAGREEQFF. In DNA form, the CDR3 reads TGTGCCAGCAGCTTGGCAGGGAGGGAAGAGCAGTTCTTC.

The V and J genes are TRBV6-1 and TRBJ1-1; the match to TRBD1 covers 8 bases. V lost 4 bases, J lost 4 bases, and 8 bases stayed unmatched. The germline V gene encodes CDR1 MNHNS and CDR2 SASEGT. The CDR3 totals 15 residues. CDR3 DNA sequence: TGTGCCAGCAGTGGAACCGGACAGGGCCTCACTGAAGCTTTCTTT. It specifies CASSGTGQGLTEAFF.

This clone was seen more than once but under ten times. This sequence joins TRBV7-3 and TRBJ2-7; tentative D call: TRBD2 (5 bases). The germline V gene has CDR1 SGHTA and CDR2 FQGTGA. With 2 bases removed from V and 5 bases from J, the gap between germline ends came to 10 bases. The CDR3 has 13 amino acids. The DNA for the CDR3 is TGTGCCAGCAGCTTAGCTCGGGAAAACGAGCAGTACTTC. This codes for CASSLARENEQYF.

This sequence joins TRBV7-3 and TRBJ1-1; D possibly corresponds to TRBD1 (5 bases). Germline V CDR1 and CDR2: SGHTA, FQGTGA. Trimming removed 8 bases at V and 0 bases at J, with 10 bases between. CDR3 length: 13 amino acids. CDR3 in amino acids: CASGAGLNTEAFF. Here the CDR3 DNA reads TGTGCCAGCGGGGCAGGCTTGAACACTGAAGCTTTCTTT.

The chain is built from TRBV4-1 and TRBJ2-4; D not resolved. CDR3 length: 18 residues. The germline V gene has CDR1 MGHRA and CDR2 YSYEKL. The V gene lost 4 bases and the J gene lost 0 bases, with 19 bases spanning the gap. The chain's CDR3 is CASSRDGREALAKNIQYF. As DNA, the CDR3 is TGCGCCAGCAGCCGCGACGGCCGCGAGGCGCTAGCCAAAAACATTCAGTACTTC.

In this sample, this clone turned up a few times. CDR3 in amino acids: CASSPTRNTEAFF. The CDR3 nucleotides are TGTGCCAGCAGTCCCACGCGGAACACTGAAGCTTTCTTT. The chain has TRBV28 and TRBJ1-1; D is unresolved. The CDR3 has 13 residues. The germline V gene has CDR1 MDHEN and CDR2 SYDVKM. Trimming left V 5 bases short and J 1 base short, with 8 bases between.

The chain is built from TRBV6-4 and TRBJ2-7; tentative D call: TRBD1 (6 bases). Germline CDR1 is MRHNA and CDR2 is SNTAGT. V was cut by 8 bases and J by 2 bases, with 13 bases left in between. This CDR3 comprises 13 residues. The CDR3 loop is CASPPGQTYEQYF. The CDR3 DNA follows: TGTGCCAGCCCCCCCGGACAGACCTACGAGCAGTACTTC.

The gene calls are TRBV7-2 and TRBJ1-3; no definite D call. Trimming left V 5 bases short and J 7 bases short, with 6 bases between. Germline V gene data show CDR1 as SGHTA and CDR2 as FQGNSA. The CDR3 spans 11 residues. CDR3 nucleotides: TGTGCCAGCAGCCTCCTCAACACCATATATTTT. This sequence encodes CASSLLNTIYF.

The chain employs TRBV13 and TRBJ2-1; possible D gene TRBD1, 7 bases. Germline CDR1 PRHDT, CDR2 FYEKMQ (reference sequence). V lost 6 bases and J lost 6, with 18 bases in between. This CDR3 contains 15 residues. CDR3 amino acids: CASSLQGERANEQFF. The CDR3 coding sequence is TGTGCCAGCAGTCTCCAGGGGGAGCGGGCCAATGAGCAGTTCTTC.

The chain employs TRBV7-2 and TRBJ1-2; unclear D gene. CDR1 is SGHTA and CDR2 is FQGNSA in the germline V gene. The length of the CDR3 is 13 residues. V was shortened by 1 base and J by 2 bases, with 5 bases between the two germline ends. DNA of the CDR3: TGTGCCAGCAGCTTAGGCGGGAACTATGGCTACACCTTC. Translation: CASSLGGNYGYTF.

In this sample, this clone turned up once. The V call is TRBV7-3, the J call TRBJ1-1, with 8 bases fitting TRBD1. With 5 bases clipped from V and 0 bases from J, the junction kept 8 bases outside the gene matches. Per the germline V gene, CDR1 is SGHTA and CDR2 is FQGTGA. This CDR3 has 16 amino acids. The CDR3 region has the DNA TGTGCCAGCAGCCGGCAGGGGGCGGGGGTGAACACTGAAGCTTTCTTT. This encodes CASSRQGAGVNTEAFF.

The rearrangement joins TRBV18 to TRBJ1-1, with D unclear. The CDR3 loop spans 12 amino acids. The germline V gene has CDR1 KGHSH and CDR2 LQKENI. Trimming stripped 2 bases from V and 8 bases from J, with 9 bases between. DNA of the CDR3: TGTGCCAGCTCACCATCCCAGCGCGAAGCTTTCTTT. Translating it yields CASSPSQREAFF.

The chain joins TRBV9 to TRBJ2-2; no definite D call. CDR3 length equals 15 residues. CDR1 is SGDLS and CDR2 is YYNGEE in the germline V gene. V lost 0 bases and J lost 4, with 10 bases in between. In nucleotides, the CDR3 is TGTGCCAGCAGCGTAGGGCACCGCGGCACCGGGGAGCTGTTTTTT. It yields the protein CASSVGHRGTGELFF.

The CDR3 bases are TGCGCCAGCAGACTCGGGACAGGGTGGGTCTACGAGCAGTACTTC. As protein: CASRLGTGWVYEQYF. The chain recombines TRBV5-1 with TRBJ2-7; 9 bases agree with TRBD1. J gave up 3 bases and V 5 bases, and 9 bases lay outside the gene matches. The CDR3 totals 15 residues. Germline CDR1 SGHRS, CDR2 YFSETQ.

This clone has just a few counts. The rearrangement joins TRBV18 to TRBJ1-1; the match to TRBD1 covers 7 bases. The CDR3 spans 15 residues. Trimming cost V 0 bases and J 4 bases; bases outside gene matches: 5. Looked up from germline, CDR1 is KGHSH and CDR2 is LQKENI. The CDR3 region is CASSPPGRGTTEAFF. The CDR3 DNA follows: TGTGCCAGCTCACCACCGGGCAGGGGGACCACTGAAGCTTTCTTT.

The chain recombines TRBV5-1 with TRBJ1-1; 7 bases match TRBD1. The germline V gene encodes CDR1 SGHRS and CDR2 YFSETQ. The trim removed 3 bases at V and 1 base at J, leaving 3 bases unmatched. The CDR3 is 14 amino acids. CDR3 sequence (DNA): TGCGCCAGCAGCTCAAACAGGGGGAACACTGAAGCTTTCTTT. It yields the protein CASSSNRGNTEAFF.

The J gene is TRBJ1-5, the V gene TRBV19; 9 positions match TRBD1. After removal of 5 bases from V and 5 bases from J, the junction contained 4 bases not matched to a gene. CDR3 length: 14 amino acids. From germline, CDR1 is LNHDA and CDR2 SQIVND (reference sequence). The CDR3 sequence: CASSYRGRDQPQHF. CDR3 nucleotides: TGTGCCAGTAGTTACAGGGGGCGTGATCAGCCCCAGCATTTT.

DNA for the CDR3: TGTGCCAGCAGCTTAGGGCCGCAACCCAGGGATACGCAGTATTTT. Amino acids: CASSLGPQPRDTQYF. The rearrangement uses TRBV7-8 and TRBJ2-3, with D unclear. The V gene lost 1 base and the J gene lost 6 bases, with 14 bases spanning the gap. This CDR3 contains 15 residues. CDR1 is SGHVS, CDR2 FQNEAQ, per germline.